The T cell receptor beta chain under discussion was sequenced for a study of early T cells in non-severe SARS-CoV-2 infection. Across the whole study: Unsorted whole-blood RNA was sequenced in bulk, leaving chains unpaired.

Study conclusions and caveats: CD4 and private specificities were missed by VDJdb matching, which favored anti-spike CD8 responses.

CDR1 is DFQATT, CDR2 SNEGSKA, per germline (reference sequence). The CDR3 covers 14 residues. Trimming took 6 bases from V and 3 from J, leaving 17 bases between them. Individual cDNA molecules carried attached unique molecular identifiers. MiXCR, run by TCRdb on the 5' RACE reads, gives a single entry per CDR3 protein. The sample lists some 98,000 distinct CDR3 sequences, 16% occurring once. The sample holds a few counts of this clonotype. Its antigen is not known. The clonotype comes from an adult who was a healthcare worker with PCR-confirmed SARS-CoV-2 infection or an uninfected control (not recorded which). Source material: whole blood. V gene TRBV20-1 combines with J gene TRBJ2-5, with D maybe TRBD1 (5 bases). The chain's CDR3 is CSADTWTSKETQYF. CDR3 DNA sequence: TGCAGTGCAGACACGTGGACAAGCAAAGAGACCCAGTACTTC.